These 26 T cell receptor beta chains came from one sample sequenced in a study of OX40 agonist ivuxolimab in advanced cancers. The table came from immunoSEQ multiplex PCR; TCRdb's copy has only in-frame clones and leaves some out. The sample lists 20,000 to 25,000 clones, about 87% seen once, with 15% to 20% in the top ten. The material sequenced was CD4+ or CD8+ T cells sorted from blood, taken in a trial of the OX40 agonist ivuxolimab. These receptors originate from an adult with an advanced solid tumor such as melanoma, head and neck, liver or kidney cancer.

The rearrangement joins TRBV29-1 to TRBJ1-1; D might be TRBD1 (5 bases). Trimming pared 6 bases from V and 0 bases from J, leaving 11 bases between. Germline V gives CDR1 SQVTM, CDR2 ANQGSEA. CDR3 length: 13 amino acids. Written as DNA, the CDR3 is TGCAGCGTGGGGGATAGTCTGAACACTGAAGCTTTCTTT. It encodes CSVGDSLNTEAFF.

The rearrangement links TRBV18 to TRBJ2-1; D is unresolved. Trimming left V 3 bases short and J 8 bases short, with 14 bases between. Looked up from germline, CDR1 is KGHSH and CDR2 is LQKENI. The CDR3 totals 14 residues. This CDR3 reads CASSPPDSTDEQFF. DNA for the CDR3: TGTGCCAGCTCACCTCCGGATTCGACCGATGAGCAGTTCTTC. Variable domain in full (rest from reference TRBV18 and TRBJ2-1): NAGVMQNPRHLVRRRGQEARLRCSPMKGHSHVYWYRQLPEEGLKFMVYLQKENIIDESGMPKERFSAEFPKEGPSILRIQQVVRGDSAAYFCASSPPDSTDEQFFGPGTRLTVL.

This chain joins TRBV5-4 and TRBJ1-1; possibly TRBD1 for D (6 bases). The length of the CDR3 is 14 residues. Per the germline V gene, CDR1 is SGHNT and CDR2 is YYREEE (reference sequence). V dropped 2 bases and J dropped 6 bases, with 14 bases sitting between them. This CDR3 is CASSFGGVFAEAFF. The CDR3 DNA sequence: TGTGCCAGCAGCTTTGGGGGCGTTTTCGCTGAAGCTTTCTTT.

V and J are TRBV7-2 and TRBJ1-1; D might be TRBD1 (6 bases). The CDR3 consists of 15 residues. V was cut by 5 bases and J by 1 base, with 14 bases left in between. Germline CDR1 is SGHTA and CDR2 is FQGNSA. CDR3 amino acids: CASSPWTEENTEAFF. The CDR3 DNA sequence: TGTGCCAGCAGCCCCTGGACAGAAGAGAACACTGAAGCTTTCTTT.

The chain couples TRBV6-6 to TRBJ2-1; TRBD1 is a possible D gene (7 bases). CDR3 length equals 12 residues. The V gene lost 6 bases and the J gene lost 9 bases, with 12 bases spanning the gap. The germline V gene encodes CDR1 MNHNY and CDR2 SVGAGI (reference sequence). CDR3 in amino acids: CASRNQGGEQFF. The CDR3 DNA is TGTGCCAGCAGAAATCAGGGGGGTGAGCAGTTCTTC.

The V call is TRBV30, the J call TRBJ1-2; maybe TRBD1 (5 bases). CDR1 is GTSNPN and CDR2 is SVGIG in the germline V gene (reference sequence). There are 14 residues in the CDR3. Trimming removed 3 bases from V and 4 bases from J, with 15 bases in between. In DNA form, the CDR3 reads TGTGCCTGGAGCCCTGGACACCCTTTCTATGGCTACACCTTC. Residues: CAWSPGHPFYGYTF.

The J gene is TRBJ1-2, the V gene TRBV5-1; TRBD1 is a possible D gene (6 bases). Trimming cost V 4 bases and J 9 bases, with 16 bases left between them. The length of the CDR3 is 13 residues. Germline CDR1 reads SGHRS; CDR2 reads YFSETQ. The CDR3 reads CASSETTGIRYTF. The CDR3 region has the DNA TGCGCCAGCAGCGAGACAACAGGGATCCGCTACACCTTC.

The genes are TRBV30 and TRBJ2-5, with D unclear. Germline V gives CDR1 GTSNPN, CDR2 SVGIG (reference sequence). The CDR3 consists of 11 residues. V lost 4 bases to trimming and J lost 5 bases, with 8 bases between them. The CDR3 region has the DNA TGTGCCTGGATGCGTCACGAGACCCAGTACTTC. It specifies CAWMRHETQYF.

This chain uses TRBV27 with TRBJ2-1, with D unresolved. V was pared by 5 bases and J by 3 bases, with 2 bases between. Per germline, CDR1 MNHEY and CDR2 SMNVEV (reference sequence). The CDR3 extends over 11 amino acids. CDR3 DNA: TGTGCCAGCAGTCTCTACAATGAGCAGTTCTTC. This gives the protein CASSLYNEQFF.

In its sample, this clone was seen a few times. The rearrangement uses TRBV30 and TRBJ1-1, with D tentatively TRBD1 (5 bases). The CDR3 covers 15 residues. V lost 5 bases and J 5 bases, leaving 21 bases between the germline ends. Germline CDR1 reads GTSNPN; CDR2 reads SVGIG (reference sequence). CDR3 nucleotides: TGTGCCTGGGTGGACACTAACAAAGGTGGAACTGAAGCTTTCTTT. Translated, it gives CAWVDTNKGGTEAFF.

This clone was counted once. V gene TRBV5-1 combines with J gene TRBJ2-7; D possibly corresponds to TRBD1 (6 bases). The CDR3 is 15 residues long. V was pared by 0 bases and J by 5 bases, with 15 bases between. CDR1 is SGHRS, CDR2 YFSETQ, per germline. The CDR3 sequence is CASSLGQGIIDEQYF. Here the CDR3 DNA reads TGCGCCAGCAGCTTGGGCCAGGGGATTATAGACGAGCAGTACTTC.

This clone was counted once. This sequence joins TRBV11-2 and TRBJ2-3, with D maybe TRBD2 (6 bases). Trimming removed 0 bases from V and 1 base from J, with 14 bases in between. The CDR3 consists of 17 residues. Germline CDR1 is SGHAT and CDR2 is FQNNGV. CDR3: CASSLDIWRERTDTQYF. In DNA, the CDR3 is TGTGCCAGCAGCTTAGATATCTGGCGGGAACGCACAGATACGCAGTATTTT.

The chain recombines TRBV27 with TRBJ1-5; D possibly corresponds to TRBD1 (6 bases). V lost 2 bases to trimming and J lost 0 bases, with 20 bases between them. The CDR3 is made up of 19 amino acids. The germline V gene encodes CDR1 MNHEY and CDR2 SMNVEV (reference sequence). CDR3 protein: CASSLIGRGTRYSNQPQHF. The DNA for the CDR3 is TGTGCCAGCAGTTTAATCGGCAGGGGCACCAGATATAGCAATCAGCCCCAGCATTTT.

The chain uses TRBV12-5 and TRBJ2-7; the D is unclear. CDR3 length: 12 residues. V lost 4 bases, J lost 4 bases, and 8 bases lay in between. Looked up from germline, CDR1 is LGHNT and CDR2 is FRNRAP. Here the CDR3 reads CASGYSLYEQYF. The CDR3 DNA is TGTGCTAGTGGTTACAGTCTATACGAGCAGTACTTC.

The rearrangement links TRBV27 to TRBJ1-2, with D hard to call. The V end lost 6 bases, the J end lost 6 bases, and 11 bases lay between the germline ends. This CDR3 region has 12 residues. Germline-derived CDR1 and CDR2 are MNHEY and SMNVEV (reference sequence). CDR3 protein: CASRRYPDGYTF. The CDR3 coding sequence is TGTGCCAGCAGAAGATACCCTGATGGCTACACCTTC.

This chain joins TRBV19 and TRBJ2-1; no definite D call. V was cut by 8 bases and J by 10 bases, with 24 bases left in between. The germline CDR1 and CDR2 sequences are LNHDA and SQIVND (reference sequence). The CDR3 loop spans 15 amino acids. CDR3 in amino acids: CASLPARTPRREQFF. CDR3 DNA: TGTGCCAGTCTACCCGCAAGGACGCCCCGGAGAGAGCAGTTCTTC. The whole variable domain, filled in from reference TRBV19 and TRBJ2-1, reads DGGITQSPKYLFRKEGQNVTLSCEQNLNHDAMYWYRQDPGQGLRLIYYSQIVNDFQKGDIAEGYSVSREKKESFPLTVTSAQKNPTAFYLCASLPARTPRREQFFGPGTRLTVL.

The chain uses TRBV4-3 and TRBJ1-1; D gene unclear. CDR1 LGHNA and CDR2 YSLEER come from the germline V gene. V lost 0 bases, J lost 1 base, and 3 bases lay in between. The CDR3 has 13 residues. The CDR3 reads CASSQDPNTEAFF. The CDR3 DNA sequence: TGCGCCAGCAGCCAAGATCCGAACACTGAAGCTTTCTTT.

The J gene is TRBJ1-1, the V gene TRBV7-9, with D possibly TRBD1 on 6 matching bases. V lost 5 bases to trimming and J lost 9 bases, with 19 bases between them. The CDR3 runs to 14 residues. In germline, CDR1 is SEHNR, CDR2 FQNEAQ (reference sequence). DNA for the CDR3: TGTGCCAGCAGCAGCTCAGGGGCGCCCCACCAAGCTTTCTTT. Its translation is CASSSSGAPHQAFF.

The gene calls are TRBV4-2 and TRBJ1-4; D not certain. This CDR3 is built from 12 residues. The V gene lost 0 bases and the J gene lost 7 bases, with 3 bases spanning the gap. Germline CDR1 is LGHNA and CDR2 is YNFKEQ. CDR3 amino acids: CASSQDFEKLFF. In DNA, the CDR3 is TGTGCCAGCAGCCAAGATTTTGAAAAACTGTTTTTT.

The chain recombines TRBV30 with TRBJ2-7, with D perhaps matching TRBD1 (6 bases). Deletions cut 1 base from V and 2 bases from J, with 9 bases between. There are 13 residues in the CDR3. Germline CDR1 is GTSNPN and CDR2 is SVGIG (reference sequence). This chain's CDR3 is CAWSADRPYEQYF. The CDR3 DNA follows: TGTGCCTGGAGTGCAGACAGGCCCTACGAGCAGTACTTC.

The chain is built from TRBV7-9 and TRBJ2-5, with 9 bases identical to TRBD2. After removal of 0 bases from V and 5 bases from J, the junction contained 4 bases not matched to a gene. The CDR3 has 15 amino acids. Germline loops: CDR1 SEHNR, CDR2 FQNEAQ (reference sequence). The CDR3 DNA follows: TGTGCCAGCAGCTTAGCCGCGGGGGGGCAGGAGACCCAGTACTTC. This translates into CASSLAAGGQETQYF. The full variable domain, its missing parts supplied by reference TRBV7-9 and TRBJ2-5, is DTGVSQNPRHKITKRGQNVTFRCDPISEHNRLYWYRQTLGQGPEFLTYFQNEAQLEKSRLLSDRFSAERPKGSFSTLEIQRTEQGDSAMYLCASSLAAGGQETQYFGPGTRLLVL.

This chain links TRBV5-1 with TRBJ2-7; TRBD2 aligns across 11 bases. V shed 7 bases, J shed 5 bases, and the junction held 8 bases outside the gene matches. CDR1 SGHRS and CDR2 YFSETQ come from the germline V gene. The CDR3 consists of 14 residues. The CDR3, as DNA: TGCGCCAGCTTAGCGGGGGGGTCACACAACGAGCAGTACTTC. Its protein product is CASLAGGSHNEQYF.

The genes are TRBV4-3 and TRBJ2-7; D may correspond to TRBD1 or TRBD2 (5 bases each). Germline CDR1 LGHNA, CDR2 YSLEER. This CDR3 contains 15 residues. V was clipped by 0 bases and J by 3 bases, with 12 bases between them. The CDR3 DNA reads TGCGCCAGCAGCCAAGATCGGGGCTTAAACTACGAGCAGTACTTC. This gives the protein CASSQDRGLNYEQYF.

CDR3 sequence reads: CASSPGLAGSLYEQYF. The CDR3 region has the DNA TGTGCCAGCAGCCCGGGACTAGCGGGGAGCCTCTACGAGCAGTACTTC. The chain recombines TRBV7-8 with TRBJ2-7, with 13 bases that match TRBD2. The germline V gene encodes CDR1 SGHVS and CDR2 FQNEAQ. CDR3 length equals 16 residues. V was pared by 5 bases and J by 3 bases, with 7 bases of the junction left unmatched. Variable domain in full (rest from reference TRBV7-8 and TRBJ2-7): GAGVSQSPRYKVAKRGQDVALRCDPISGHVSLFWYQQALGQGPEFLTYFQNEAQLDKSGLPSDRFFAERPEGSVSTLKIQRTQQEDSAVYLCASSPGLAGSLYEQYFGPGTRLTVT.

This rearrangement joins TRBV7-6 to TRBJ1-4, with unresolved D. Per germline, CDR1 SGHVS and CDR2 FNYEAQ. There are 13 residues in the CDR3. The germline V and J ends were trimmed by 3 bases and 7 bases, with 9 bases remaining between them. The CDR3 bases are TGTGCCAGCAGCTTCGCAGAGGGTGAAAAACTGTTTTTT. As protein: CASSFAEGEKLFF.

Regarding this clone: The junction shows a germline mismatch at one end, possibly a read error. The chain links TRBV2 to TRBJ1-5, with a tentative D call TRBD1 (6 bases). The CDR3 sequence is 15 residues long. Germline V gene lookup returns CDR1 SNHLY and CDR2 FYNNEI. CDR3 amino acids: CATKEGGLSKQPQHF. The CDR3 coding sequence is TGTGCCACCAAAGAAGGGGGACTTAGCAAACAGCCCCAGCATTTT.